The 7 T cell receptor beta chains listed next were all sequenced from one sample in a study of spatial heterogeneity in lung cancer. Time point given: blood at routine non-recurrence follow-up after resection. TCRdb reprocessed the 5' RACE reads with MiXCR, giving one entry per CDR3 protein. The sample table sets out 56 distinct CDR3 sequences. Specimen: PBMCs, collected at follow-up. The receptors were gathered from a male donor with early-stage non-small cell lung cancer.

This clonotype was seen only once. This beta chain slipped into a library made for alpha chains as a stray read, so its size is not meaningful. CDR3 region: CASSLRETKNIQYF. The CDR3 DNA sequence: TGCGCCAGCAGCTTGCGGGAGACCAAAAACATTCAGTACTTC. The chain is built from TRBV5-1 and TRBJ2-4, with a possible D match to TRBD2 (6 bases). V lost 1 base and J 2 bases, leaving 7 bases between the germline ends. Germline values: CDR1 SGHRS, CDR2 YFSETQ. The CDR3 has 14 amino acids.

A remark on this clonotype: Because this beta chain is a stray read in a library intended to capture alpha chains, its abundance should not be given much weight. This chain uses TRBV7-9 with TRBJ2-1; the D gene is possibly TRBD2 (5 bases). CDR1 is SEHNR and CDR2 is FQNEAQ in the germline V gene (reference sequence). The CDR3 is 14 residues long. V lost 5 bases to trimming and J lost 3 bases, with 11 bases between them. CDR3 amino acids: CASSLSGSYNEQFF. CDR3 coding DNA: TGTGCCAGCAGCCTAAGCGGTAGCTACAATGAGCAGTTCTTC.

This clonotype appeared a few times. A library prepared for alpha chains yielded this beta chain as an off-target read; its size is of little meaning. This sequence joins TRBV12-3 or TRBV12-4 and TRBJ2-1; D unclear. The CDR3 totals 13 residues. Deletions cut 4 bases from V and 6 bases from J, with 10 bases between. This CDR3 reads CASSSPMGNEQFF. In DNA form, the CDR3 reads TGTGCCAGCAGTTCGCCTATGGGCAATGAGCAGTTCTTC.

Worth noting for this clonotype: The library was built for alpha chains, so this beta chain is an off-target read and its size means little. V usage is TRBV14 and J usage is TRBJ2-7; D is uncertain. V lost 1 base, J lost 4 bases, and 5 bases lay in between. CDR1 is SGHDN, CDR2 FVKESK, per germline. CDR3 length: 12 amino acids. CDR3 DNA: TGTGCCAGCAGCCAAGCCCGATACGAGCAGTACTTC. Translation: CASSQARYEQYF. Looking up the rest from reference TRBV14 and TRBJ2-7 gives the full variable domain: EAGVTQFPSHSVIEKGQTVTLRCDPISGHDNLYWYRRVMGKEIKFLLHFVKESKQDESGMPNNRFLAERTGGTYSTLKVQPAELEDSGVYFCASSQARYEQYFGPGTRLTVT.

Concerning this clonotype: This beta chain is a stray sequence in a library constructed for alpha chains; its clone size is not meaningful. In DNA, the CDR3 is TGTGCCAGCAGTTGGACTAGCTGGGAGACCCAGTACTTC. Protein sequence: CASSWTSWETQYF. The chain combines TRBV6-2 or TRBV6-3 with TRBJ2-5; TRBD2 aligns across 8 bases. Losses at the gene ends were 4 bases for V and 5 bases for J; bases not matched to a gene: 3. There are 13 residues in the CDR3. Germline V gene lookup returns CDR1 MNHEY and CDR2 SVGEGT.

Regarding this clonotype: Because the library targeted alpha chains, this beta chain is an off-target read whose size means little. This rearrangement joins TRBV7-9 to TRBJ2-2; 8 bases are shared with TRBD1. The CDR3 spans 14 residues. Germline values: CDR1 SEHNR, CDR2 FQNEAQ (reference sequence). Trimming removed 7 bases from V and 5 bases from J; junction bases left unmatched: 6. The CDR3 region is CASTGTGVTGELFF. The DNA for the CDR3 is TGTGCCAGCACCGGGACAGGTGTGACCGGGGAGCTGTTTTTT.

Worth noting for this clonotype: As an off-target read in a library built for alpha chains, this beta chain has a frequency of little significance. This chain connects TRBV7-9 to TRBJ1-1; D is undetermined. Germline values: CDR1 SEHNR, CDR2 FQNEAQ (reference sequence). The V end was cut by 5 bases, the J end by 2 bases, with 12 bases between. The CDR3 length is 14 residues. The CDR3 region is CASSLGRTNTEAFF. CDR3 sequence (DNA): TGTGCCAGCAGCCTTGGTCGGACCAACACTGAAGCTTTCTTT. Using reference TRBV7-9 and TRBJ1-1 for the parts outside the CDR3, the full variable domain is DTGVSQNPRHKITKRGQNVTFRCDPISEHNRLYWYRQTLGQGPEFLTYFQNEAQLEKSRLLSDRFSAERPKGSFSTLEIQRTEQGDSAMYLCASSLGRTNTEAFFGQGTRLTVV.